This T cell receptor (beta chain) comes out of a study of T cell repertoires in cytomegalovirus infection. The overall study: Public TCR beta signatures were indicative of both CMV infection and a matching HLA type.

TCRdb used MiXCR to reprocess the reads, holding one entry per CDR3 protein. The sample has hundreds of thousands of distinct CDR3 sequences, roughly 10% seen once. The sequence was collected from a human donor in good health (CMV status not recorded). Some clones in this sample may be carry-over from other donors' samples. Sequencing was performed on PBMCs.

CDR3 loop: CASSLGQYHPYF. CDR3 DNA: TGTGCCAGCAGCTTGGGGCAGTACCACCCGTATTTT. The chain links TRBV5-5 to TRBJ2-3, with no clear D. This CDR3 comprises 12 residues. V was cut by 0 bases and J by 14 bases, with 13 bases left in between. In germline, CDR1 is SGHKS, CDR2 YYEKEE (reference sequence).